The 15 T cell receptor beta chains in this list originate from one sample, sequenced in a study of blood T cell repertoires in COVID-19. The method was immunoSEQ multiplex PCR; TCRdb's version includes in-frame clones alone and lacks a portion of them. In the table there are approximately 260,000 clones, about 88% of which are singletons. Sequencing was carried out using peripheral blood. All receptors derive from a woman in her 40s who had recovered from COVID-19.

This chain uses TRBV30 with TRBJ2-7; the D gene is possibly TRBD1 (6 bases). Trimming shortened V by 2 bases and J by 3 bases, and 17 bases separated the two germline ends. The CDR3 spans 15 residues. CDR1 is GTSNPN and CDR2 is SVGIG in the germline V gene (reference sequence). CDR3 sequence reads: CAWSSGQPPLYEQYF. The CDR3 region has the DNA TGTGCCTGGAGTTCCGGACAGCCACCTCTCTACGAGCAGTACTTC.

The chain has TRBV14 and TRBJ2-1, with unresolved D. The CDR3 is 14 amino acids. V was cut by 2 bases and J by 0 bases, with 5 bases left in between. Per the germline V gene, CDR1 is SGHDN and CDR2 is FVKESK. CDR3 region: CASSQSVSYNEQFF. DNA for the CDR3: TGTGCCAGCAGCCAATCGGTCTCCTACAATGAGCAGTTCTTC.

The CDR3 sequence: CASSAGQTTNEKLFF. In nucleotides, the CDR3 is TGTGCCAGTAGTGCCGGACAGACAACTAATGAAAAACTGTTTTTT. The chain combines TRBV19 with TRBJ1-4, with a possible D match to TRBD1 (6 bases). Germline loops: CDR1 LNHDA, CDR2 SQIVND (reference sequence). Trimming took off 5 bases at V and 0 bases at J, with 10 bases between the two ends. The CDR3 consists of 15 residues. Full variable domain (remainder filled in from reference TRBV19 and TRBJ1-4): DGGITQSPKYLFRKEGQNVTLSCEQNLNHDAMYWYRQDPGQGLRLIYYSQIVNDFQKGDIAEGYSVSREKKESFPLTVTSAQKNPTAFYLCASSAGQTTNEKLFFGSGTQLSVL.

This clone was counted only a few times. The rearrangement uses TRBV6-5 and TRBJ2-2; a weak D match, TRBD1 (6 bases). CDR1 and CDR2 (germline): MNHEY, SVGAGI. There are 15 residues in the CDR3. V lost 8 bases, J lost 7 bases, and 20 bases lay in between. The CDR3 sequence is CASERQGITSGELFF. The DNA of the CDR3 is TGTGCCAGCGAGAGGCAGGGGATAACAAGCGGGGAGCTGTTTTTT.

V gene TRBV27 combines with J gene TRBJ2-2; TRBD1 agrees at 7 bases. The CDR3 is 14 residues long. Losses at the gene ends were 7 bases for V and 2 bases for J; bases not matched to a gene: 4. CDR1 MNHEY and CDR2 SMNVEV come from the germline V gene (reference sequence). DNA of the CDR3: TGTGCCAGCAAGGGACAGACTAACACCGGGGAGCTGTTTTTT. Its protein is CASKGQTNTGELFF.

The V gene is TRBV7-2, the J gene TRBJ2-7; D is ambiguous. Deletions cut 2 bases from V and 5 bases from J, with 4 bases between. CDR1 and CDR2 (germline): SGHTA, FQGNSA. The CDR3 is made up of 11 amino acids. CDR3 amino acids: CASSLIDEQYF. CDR3 DNA sequence: TGTGCCAGCAGCTTAATCGACGAGCAGTACTTC.

This clone was seen once. V gene TRBV5-1 combines with J gene TRBJ1-2; the D gene is possibly TRBD1 (5 bases). With 2 bases removed from V and 0 bases from J, the gap between germline ends came to 14 bases. This CDR3 has 16 amino acids. CDR1 and CDR2 from the germline V gene are SGHRS and YFSETQ. CDR3 nucleotides: TGCGCCAGCAGCTTCTTGGCAGGGCCGACTAACTATGGCTACACCTTC. Encoded protein: CASSFLAGPTNYGYTF.

The chain uses TRBV2 and TRBJ2-1; no firm D call. Germline values: CDR1 SNHLY, CDR2 FYNNEI. Trimming stripped 4 bases from V and 6 bases from J, with 16 bases between. The length of the CDR3 is 15 residues. The CDR3 here is CASSASYGSGNEQFF. In DNA form, the CDR3 reads TGTGCCAGCAGTGCATCGTACGGTTCGGGCAATGAGCAGTTCTTC.

The CDR3 loop is CASSTPSGLLPGQNVLTF. Written as DNA, the CDR3 is TGTGCCAGTAGTACGCCTTCGGGACTACTGCCCGGGCAAAACGTCCTGACTTTC. This sequence joins TRBV19 and TRBJ2-6; TRBD2 matches at 7 bases. After removal of 4 bases from V and 10 bases from J, the junction contained 19 bases not matched to a gene. CDR1 is LNHDA and CDR2 is SQIVND in the germline V gene (reference sequence). CDR3 length equals 18 residues.

The chain recombines TRBV9 with TRBJ2-5, with 8 bases aligning to TRBD1. J was trimmed by 3 bases and V by 3 bases; bases with no gene match: 4. CDR3 length equals 14 residues. The germline gives CDR1 SGDLS, CDR2 YYNGEE. The CDR3 sequence is CASSGTGPKETQYF. Written as DNA, the CDR3 is TGTGCCAGCAGCGGGACAGGGCCAAAAGAGACCCAGTACTTC.

The chain joins TRBV2 to TRBJ1-1; TRBD1 matches 10 bases. The CDR3 extends over 16 amino acids. CDR1 and CDR2 from the germline V gene are SNHLY and FYNNEI. V shed 4 bases, J shed 0 bases, and the junction held 5 bases outside the gene matches. The CDR3 sequence: CASSGSDRGLNTEAFF. CDR3 sequence (DNA): TGTGCCAGCAGTGGTTCGGACAGGGGGTTGAACACTGAAGCTTTCTTT.

V usage is TRBV3-1 (or the pseudogene TRBV3-2) and J usage is TRBJ1-2, with D perhaps matching TRBD1 (5 bases). The CDR3 sequence is 16 residues long. Germline lookup yields CDR1 LGHDT and CDR2 YNNKEL (reference sequence). Trimming shortened V by 0 bases and J by 4 bases, and 15 bases separated the two germline ends. In nucleotides, the CDR3 is TGTGCCAGCAGCCAAGACCATTGGGGGAGGGGCTATGGCTACACCTTC. As protein: CASSQDHWGRGYGYTF.

CDR3 nucleotide sequence: TGCGCCAGCAGCCGCGCGAGTGGGGAGACAGATACGCAGTATTTT. It translates to CASSRASGETDTQYF. The chain is built from TRBV4-1 and TRBJ2-3, with D possibly TRBD2 on 5 matching bases. CDR1 and CDR2 from the germline V gene are MGHRA and YSYEKL. This CDR3 has 15 amino acids. V lost 4 bases, J lost 3 bases, and 14 bases lay in between.

The rearrangement uses TRBV7-2 and TRBJ1-3; TRBD1 agrees at 7 bases. Unmatched junction bases numbered 2, after V lost 6 bases and J lost 0 bases. Germline V gene sequence: CDR1 SGHTA, CDR2 FQGNSA. This CDR3 comprises 14 residues. The CDR3 protein is CASRTGPSGNTIYF. The CDR3 coding sequence is TGTGCCAGCAGGACAGGGCCCTCTGGAAACACCATATATTTT.

This sequence joins TRBV27 and TRBJ1-2; 10 bases align to TRBD1. Looked up from germline, CDR1 is MNHEY and CDR2 is SMNVEV (reference sequence). The junction had 8 bases not matched to a gene; V was cut back by 6 bases and J by 7 bases. CDR3 length: 14 amino acids. CDR3 sequence (DNA): TGTGCCAGCAGGAAGACAGGGGGCGCCTCTGGCTACACCTTC. This codes for CASRKTGGASGYTF.